This T cell receptor (beta chain) is from a study of blood T cell repertoires in COVID-19. Study-wide context: Italy, Spain and the United States were the sources of the convalescent and acute COVID-19 samples. Sample material is recorded as cDNA or gDNA derived from T cells, B-cell-depleted T cells, or PBMCs.

Authors' methods: Amplification of reference gene primers was used by the study to estimate nucleated cell counts. Measured with immunoSEQ multiplex PCR; TCRdb has only the in-frame clones, and not every one. The V and J calls and the clone size are those of that table, but D and trimming were determined from the DNA. The sample includes some 66,000 clones, roughly nine tenths of them seen just once. Sequences were obtained from peripheral blood. This TCR derives from a human donor in a cohort sampled during active COVID-19.

The CDR3 region is CASSIGTSGSLGGRTDTQYF. CDR3 coding DNA: TGTGCCAGCAGCATTGGGACTAGCGGGAGTCTAGGTGGTAGGACGGATACGCAGTATTTT. The chain uses TRBV7-9 and TRBJ2-3, with TRBD2 identical over 14 bases. V trimming: 5 bases; J trimming: 6 bases; junction bases outside the gene matches: 19. Germline values: CDR1 SEHNR, CDR2 FQNEAQ (reference sequence). The CDR3 length is 20 residues.